This entry features one T cell receptor (beta chain) sequence. Its antigen is as yet unknown. The CDR3 is 15 residues long. V gave up 5 bases and J gave up 0 bases, with 13 bases separating them. Per the germline V gene, CDR1 is LNHDA and CDR2 is SQIVND (reference sequence). These data originate in a study of cytomegalovirus exposure and HLA in healthy donors. Whole-study findings and limits: Investigators reported some 150 TCR beta chains as tied to cytomegalovirus.

A multiplex PCR was run with 60 Vbeta primers and 13 Jbeta primers. Produced via immunoSEQ multiplex PCR; TCRdb's table is partial and in-frame only. The repertoire holds about 89,000 clones, with more than 55% as singletons. The sequence was obtained from a human donor in good health. The rearrangement joins TRBV19 to TRBJ1-1, with no clear D. The source material was PBMCs. In DNA, the CDR3 is TGTGCCAGTAGTGACTTGAGGTACGTGAACACTGAAGCTTTCTTT. Amino acids: CASSDLRYVNTEAFF. Full variable domain (remainder filled in from reference TRBV19 and TRBJ1-1): DGGITQSPKYLFRKEGQNVTLSCEQNLNHDAMYWYRQDPGQGLRLIYYSQIVNDFQKGDIAEGYSVSREKKESFPLTVTSAQKNPTAFYLCASSDLRYVNTEAFFGQGTRLTVV.